One sample yielded the 15 T cell receptor beta chains listed below, sequenced in a study of shared clonotypes between healthy human individuals. CD8 cells regarded as naive lacked CD45RO, were positively chosen for CCR7, and omitted terminally differentiated effector memory CD45RA+ cells. The data were produced by immunoSEQ multiplex PCR, yet TCRdb's version contains in-frame clones alone and is incomplete. Altogether roughly 770,000 clones are present, about 96% being singletons, with the ten largest covering over 0.2%. Sequencing was carried out using naive CD8+ T cells sorted from blood. These receptors all come from a young man in good health.

The chain couples TRBV5-1 to TRBJ2-7; TRBD1 aligns across 10 bases. The V gene's germline CDR1 is SGHRS and CDR2 YFSETQ. The CDR3 loop spans 14 amino acids. The V segment lost 5 bases and the J segment 2 bases; nucleotides outside the gene matches: 4. The CDR3 sequence: CASRAGTGAYEQYF. The CDR3 DNA is TGCGCCAGCAGGGCCGGGACAGGGGCCTACGAGCAGTACTTC.

Points on this clone: This sample includes further DNA sequences coding for the same CDR3. V usage is TRBV27 and J usage is TRBJ1-1; D gene ambiguous. The CDR3 has 11 residues. V was clipped by 6 bases and J by 1 base, with 3 bases between them. Germline CDR1 reads MNHEY; CDR2 reads SMNVEV (reference sequence). The DNA of the CDR3 is TGTGCCAGCAGCTCGAACACTGAAGCTTTCTTT. Translating gives CASSSNTEAFF.

The V call is TRBV10-3, the J call TRBJ2-3; 9 bases are a match to TRBD2. V was pared by 1 base and J by 2 bases, with 7 bases of the junction left unmatched. The germline V gene encodes CDR1 ENHRY and CDR2 SYGVKD. The CDR3 sequence is 17 residues long. Here the CDR3 DNA reads TGTGCCATCAGTGAGTTAGCGGGAGCTGGCAACACAGATACGCAGTATTTT. This encodes CAISELAGAGNTDTQYF.

This chain links TRBV19 with TRBJ1-1, with D uncertain. V was trimmed by 5 bases and J by 0 bases, leaving 13 bases between them. The germline CDR1 and CDR2 sequences are LNHDA and SQIVND (reference sequence). The CDR3 is made up of 15 amino acids. CDR3 amino acids: CASSGSRQMNTEAFF. In nucleotides, the CDR3 is TGTGCCAGTAGTGGGTCCAGACAAATGAACACTGAAGCTTTCTTT. The variable domain in full, with the rest retrieved from reference TRBV19 and TRBJ1-1, is DGGITQSPKYLFRKEGQNVTLSCEQNLNHDAMYWYRQDPGQGLRLIYYSQIVNDFQKGDIAEGYSVSREKKESFPLTVTSAQKNPTAFYLCASSGSRQMNTEAFFGQGTRLTVV.

The chain links TRBV4-2 to TRBJ2-7; 7 nucleotides line up with TRBD2. Trimming took 1 base from V and 5 from J; bases not matched to a gene: 5. This CDR3 contains 14 residues. The germline V gene has CDR1 LGHNA and CDR2 YNFKEQ. CDR3 region: CASSQGGGPDEQYF. CDR3 in DNA: TGTGCCAGCAGCCAAGGGGGAGGGCCGGACGAGCAGTACTTC.

The chain uses TRBV14 and TRBJ1-1; a weak D match, TRBD1 (5 bases). The germline V gene has CDR1 SGHDN and CDR2 FVKESK. The germline V and J ends were trimmed by 3 bases and 4 bases, with 15 bases remaining between them. The CDR3 contains 15 residues. The CDR3: CASSQAGLIGTEAFF. For the CDR3, the DNA is TGTGCCAGCAGCCAGGCGGGGCTGATTGGCACTGAAGCTTTCTTT.

This chain joins TRBV11-2 and TRBJ2-5; no reliable D call. Trimming removed 3 bases from V and 5 bases from J, with 10 bases in between. Per germline, CDR1 SGHAT and CDR2 FQNNGV. The CDR3 extends over 13 amino acids. The CDR3 spells CASSLGQWETQYF. CDR3 sequence (DNA): TGTGCCAGCAGCTTGGGCCAGTGGGAGACCCAGTACTTC.

This rearrangement joins TRBV9 to TRBJ2-2; 13 nucleotides align to TRBD2. The germline CDR1 and CDR2 sequences are SGDLS and YYNGEE. The CDR3 is 20 residues long. The J segment lost 1 base and the V segment lost 0 bases, leaving 9 bases of the junction unmatched. The CDR3 protein is CASSVEVGLAGVWNTGELFF. The CDR3 coding sequence is TGTGCCAGCAGCGTAGAAGTCGGACTAGCGGGAGTTTGGAACACCGGGGAGCTGTTTTTT. The entire variable domain, with the rest obtained from reference TRBV9 and TRBJ2-2, is as follows: DSGVTQTPKHLITATGQRVTLRCSPRSGDLSVYWYQQSLDQGLQFLIQYYNGEERAKGNILERFSAQQFPDLHSELNLSSLELGDSALYFCASSVEVGLAGVWNTGELFFGEGSRLTVL.

J is TRBJ2-1 and V is TRBV6-5; D call uncertain. CDR3 length: 14 amino acids. Trimming took 6 bases from V and 0 from J, leaving 9 bases between them. Germline CDR1 reads MNHEY; CDR2 reads SVGAGI. For the CDR3, the DNA is TGTGCCAGCAGAGATATGAGCTCCTACAATGAGCAGTTCTTC. Translated: CASRDMSSYNEQFF.

V is TRBV5-1 and J is TRBJ2-1; no clear D. With 1 base removed from V and 0 bases from J, the gap between germline ends came to 14 bases. Germline CDR1 and CDR2: SGHRS and YFSETQ. The CDR3 length is 17 residues. Written as DNA, the CDR3 is TGCGCCAGCAGCTTGTTACCCGGTCGATACTCCTACAATGAGCAGTTCTTC. It encodes CASSLLPGRYSYNEQFF.

The chain has TRBV5-4 and TRBJ1-2, with 8 nucleotides matching TRBD1. The CDR3 consists of 13 residues. Unmatched junction bases numbered 5, after V lost 4 bases and J lost 6 bases. CDR1 is SGHNT, CDR2 YYREEE, per germline (reference sequence). In DNA form, the CDR3 reads TGTGCCAGCAGCCGCGACAGGGGAAATGGCTACACCTTC. Translated, it gives CASSRDRGNGYTF.

CDR3 sequence (DNA): TGTGCCAGCAGCTTAGCACAGGGCACAACCGACGAGCAGTACTTC. Amino acids: CASSLAQGTTDEQYF. This chain connects TRBV7-9 to TRBJ2-7; perhaps TRBD1 as D (6 bases). Per germline, CDR1 SEHNR and CDR2 FQNEAQ (reference sequence). Trimming removed 0 bases from V and 5 bases from J, with 14 bases in between. The CDR3 is 15 residues long.

In its sample, this clone was seen once. The chain employs TRBV10-2 and TRBJ1-1; D gene ambiguous. V lost 10 bases, J lost 0 bases, and 9 bases lay in between. The CDR3 is made up of 12 amino acids. Germline V CDR1 and CDR2: WSHSY, SAAADI. The CDR3: CATRPMNTEAFF. The CDR3 DNA is TGCGCCACCCGACCTATGAACACTGAAGCTTTCTTT.

The chain links TRBV29-1 to TRBJ2-5; possibly TRBD2 for D (5 bases). The CDR3 is 13 residues long. The germline CDR1 and CDR2 sequences are SQVTM and ANQGSEA. V was clipped by 3 bases and J by 3 bases, with 11 bases between them. The CDR3 nucleotides read TGCAGCGTTGATCGCGGGTTGAAAGAGACCCAGTACTTC. It translates to CSVDRGLKETQYF.

The chain links TRBV29-1 to TRBJ2-7, with 8 bases that match TRBD1. V was pared by 3 bases and J by 3 bases, with 10 bases of the junction left unmatched. The CDR3 spans 15 residues. The germline gives CDR1 SQVTM, CDR2 ANQGSEA. Written as DNA, the CDR3 is TGCAGCGTTGAGTGGGTCGCAGGGGGCGTCTACGAGCAGTACTTC. Translated: CSVEWVAGGVYEQYF.